This T cell receptor (beta chain) is drawn from a study of CXCR3-negative and CXCR3-positive naive CD8 T cells. Notes on the study in general: CXCR3-positive naive cells had TRB CDR3s that were more hydrophobic than CXCR3-negative naive cells had.

On this clonotype itself: Antigen unknown.

Per germline, CDR1 SGHRS and CDR2 YFSETQ. CDR3 length: 16 amino acids. The TRB cDNA libraries were prepared by 5' RACE with UMI labels. TCRdb re-analyzed the 5' RACE reads; it lists each CDR3 protein once, without DNA. The record lists some 68,000 distinct CDR3 sequences, of which the ten most abundant hold around 5%. The TCR originated in a human donor in good health. Some clones in this sample may be carry-over from other donors' samples. V and J are TRBV5-1 and TRBJ2-3; TCRdb designates TRBD1, a call that cannot be tested without DNA. The sequenced material came from naive CXCR3+ CD8+ T cells from blood. The subset was: CD45RO-CCR7+CD27+CD95- naive CD8+ T cells expressing CXCR3 (TNR3+). The CDR3 sequence is CASSNPSRVAGDTQYF. The whole variable domain, remainder taken from reference TRBV5-1 and TRBJ2-3, is KAGVTQTPRYLIKTRGQQVTLSCSPISGHRSVSWYQQTPGQGLQFLFEYFSETQRNKGNFPGRFSGRQFSNSRSEMNVSTLELGDSALYLCASSNPSRVAGDTQYFGPGTRLTVL.